This note documents a single T cell receptor beta chain sequence. No cognate antigen has been identified for it. No base quality values were provided; no much bigger clone lies one nucleotide off. Based on the germline V gene, the CDR1 and CDR2 sequences are SGHAT and FQNNGV. The CDR3 numbers 15 residues from cysteine through phenylalanine. Only the CDR3 part of the read is kept: 45 bases, read in frame from the first base. Here V drops 4 bases and J drops 3 bases, and the junction holds 7 bases not matched to any gene. This sample was taken from a study of neoadjuvant nivolumab and ipilimumab in lung cancer (dated by TCRdb to the early 2020s). About the investigation overall: Nivolumab was given at 3 mg/kg intravenously on days 1, 15 and 29, and the combination arm added ipilimumab 1 mg/kg on day 1 only. Matched pretherapy and resected tumor pairs were analyzed from seven patients, of whom four had been treated with nivolumab and three with nivolumab plus ipilimumab. A total of roughly 45 patients with operable NSCLC were treated in the trial, with around 23 randomized to nivolumab monotherapy and roughly 20 randomized to nivolumab plus ipilimumab. The study compared TCR repertoires in pretherapy (baseline) peripheral blood with TCR repertoires in tumors resected at surgery following neoadjuvant immune checkpoint blockade. For each study arm, the primary endpoint of the trial was the rate of major pathologic response (MPR) in the intention-to-treat population.

The sample's time point label, decoded: pretherapy, before neoadjuvant immune checkpoint inhibitors. Samples were obtained from the phase 2 randomized NEOSTAR trial, in which neoadjuvant nivolumab or nivolumab plus ipilimumab followed by surgery was tested in operable NSCLC. Receptor libraries were prepared by the immunoSEQ multiplex PCR assay. Processing in the source paper ran as follows. Richness and clonality were used to summarize the repertoires, and clones that significantly expanded or contracted between pre- and post-therapy samples were identified. What TCRdb holds here is the immuneACCESS table cut down to in-frame rearrangements. Part of the clones is not present; checked against another copy, under half of the missing clones reflect an unresolved V gene, and the others are unexplained. From that table come the V and J calls and clone size; the DNA was used to work out D and trimming. Counted in this sample were roughly 49,000 clones; 75% to 90% of them appeared once. In total, the top ten clones hold over 3.5% of the sample.

Beyond this particular receptor, the publication reports: From pretherapy to surgery, tumor T-cell richness and clonality went up in three of three dual-therapy tumors, versus only two of four nivolumab-treated tumors. TCR richness in pretherapy blood showed a positive correlation with richness in tumors resected after neoadjuvant therapy (Spearman R ≈ 0.78). TCR richness and clonality were greater in resected tumors than in tumor-adjacent uninvolved lung, and increases were seen in more dual-therapy-treated tumors. There was no significant correlation between TCR clonality and pathologic tumor regression, and just a single major-pathologic-response sample was available for the clonality-regression analysis. A small number of samples underwent TCR sequencing.

The source material was blood, sampled before neoadjuvant nivolumab, alone or with ipilimumab. The origin of this receptor is an adult with non-small cell lung cancer. Some clones in this sample may be carry-over from other donors' samples. Rearrangement joined TRBV11-2 to TRBJ1-2, with 8 bases matching TRBD1. The CDR3 here reads CASSSRDRGDYGYTF. The DNA is TGTGCCAGCAGCTCCCGCGACAGGGGTGACTATGGCTACACCTTC.